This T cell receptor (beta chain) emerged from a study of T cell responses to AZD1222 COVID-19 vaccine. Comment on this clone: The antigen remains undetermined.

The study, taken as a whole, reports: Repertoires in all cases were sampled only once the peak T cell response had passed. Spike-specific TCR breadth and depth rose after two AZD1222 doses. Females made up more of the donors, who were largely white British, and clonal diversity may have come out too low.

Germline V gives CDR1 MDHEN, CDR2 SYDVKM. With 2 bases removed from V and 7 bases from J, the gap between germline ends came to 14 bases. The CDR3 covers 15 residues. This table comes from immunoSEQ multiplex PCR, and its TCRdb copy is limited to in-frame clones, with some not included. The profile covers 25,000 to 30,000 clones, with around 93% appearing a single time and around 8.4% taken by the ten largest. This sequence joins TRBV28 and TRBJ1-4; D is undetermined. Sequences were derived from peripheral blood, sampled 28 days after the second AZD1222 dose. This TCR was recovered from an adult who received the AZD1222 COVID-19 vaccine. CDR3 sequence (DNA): TGTGCCAGCAGTTTACCCCTCCCCCGGGGTGAAAAACTGTTTTTT. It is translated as CASSLPLPRGEKLFF.